The 10 T cell receptor beta chains below all came from one sample that was sequenced in a study of Graves' ophthalmopathy and Graves' hyperthyroidism. Amplification targeted the TCR beta CDR3 regions, with RNA transcripts as the source material. RT-PCR was first run with HTBI primers, then multiplex PCR in a second round. A single record per CDR3 protein comes from TCRdb applying MiXCR to the multiplex PCR reads. The data hold 650,000 to 900,000 distinct CDR3 sequences, with 40% observed a single time. Sequenced material: peripheral blood. Source of these receptors: an adult man with Graves' ophthalmopathy.

The V call is TRBV6-6, the J call TRBJ2-6; no clear D. The CDR3 is made up of 13 amino acids. V was pared by 7 bases and J by 1 base, with 5 bases between. Germline V gives CDR1 MNHNY, CDR2 SVGAGI (reference sequence). CDR3 residues: CASIMSGANVLTF. The DNA for the CDR3 is TGTGCCAGCATTATGTCTGGGGCCAACGTCCTGACTTTC.

This clonotype showed up many times. V gene TRBV7-2 combines with J gene TRBJ1-5; D is perhaps TRBD1 (6 bases). Germline CDR1 SGHTA, CDR2 FQGNSA. CDR3 length equals 19 residues. The V and J ends lost 2 bases and 0 bases respectively, with 20 bases between them. DNA of the CDR3: TGTGCCAGCAGCTTAAGGTCGGGACAAGACTCGTATAGCAATCAGCCCCAGCATTTT. This translates into CASSLRSGQDSYSNQPQHF.

The chain employs TRBV19 and TRBJ1-6, with a weak D call TRBD1 (5 bases). Trimming took off 3 bases at V and 4 bases at J, with 13 bases between the two ends. This CDR3 is 16 amino acids long. Germline CDR1 LNHDA, CDR2 SQIVND (reference sequence). CDR3 protein: CASSIQAGTYNSPLHF. The CDR3 region has the DNA TGTGCCAGTAGTATTCAGGCTGGGACGTATAATTCACCCCTCCACTTT. Complete variable domain (other parts from reference TRBV19 and TRBJ1-6): DGGITQSPKYLFRKEGQNVTLSCEQNLNHDAMYWYRQDPGQGLRLIYYSQIVNDFQKGDIAEGYSVSREKKESFPLTVTSAQKNPTAFYLCASSIQAGTYNSPLHFGNGTRLTVT.

This rearrangement joins TRBV12-3 or TRBV12-4 to TRBJ2-7, with a tentative D call TRBD1 (6 bases). The length of the CDR3 is 12 residues. V was cut by 3 bases and J by 6 bases, with 9 bases left in between. The CDR3 loop reads CASSFRGGEQYF. The CDR3 nucleotides read TGTGCCAGCAGTTTTAGAGGGGGCGAGCAGTACTTC.

The chain links TRBV29-1 to TRBJ2-7; 10 bases align to TRBD1. J lost 7 bases, V lost 6 bases, and 3 bases had no gene match. This CDR3 comprises 11 residues. Germline-derived CDR1 and CDR2 are SQVTM and ANQGSEA. The CDR3 region is CSVGQGDEQYF. CDR3 coding DNA: TGCAGCGTCGGACAGGGGGATGAGCAGTACTTC.

This chain uses TRBV25-1 with TRBJ1-6; no definite D call. Trimming shortened V by 6 bases and J by 14 bases, and 14 bases separated the two germline ends. CDR1 MGHDK and CDR2 SYGVNS come from the germline V gene. This CDR3 region has 12 residues. CDR3 residues: CASRENPSALHF. The CDR3, as DNA: TGTGCCAGCAGAGAGAACCCCTCAGCCCTCCACTTT.

This clonotype has a single count. The chain joins TRBV20-1 to TRBJ2-7; D gene uncertain. The CDR3 has 11 residues. Germline CDR1 DFQATT, CDR2 SNEGSKA (reference sequence). The germline V and J ends were trimmed by 6 bases and 4 bases, with 10 bases remaining between them. CDR3 bases: TGCAGTGCCGGGCCTTATTACGAGCAGTACTTC. The encoded protein is CSAGPYYEQYF.

The chain has TRBV7-9 and TRBJ2-3; D is ambiguous. The CDR3 loop spans 12 amino acids. The germline V and J ends were trimmed by 2 bases and 6 bases, with 6 bases remaining between them. Germline lookup yields CDR1 SEHNR and CDR2 FQNEAQ (reference sequence). The CDR3 nucleotides read TGTGCCAGCAGCTTACAGTTGGATACGCAGTATTTT. This codes for CASSLQLDTQYF.

This clonotype was picked up one time. The chain is built from TRBV7-8 and TRBJ2-5, with D possibly being TRBD1 (6 bases). Germline CDR1 SGHVS, CDR2 FQNEAQ. The CDR3 covers 11 residues. Trimming took 7 bases from V and 10 from J, leaving 13 bases between them. CDR3 nucleotide sequence: TGTGCCAGCAAACAGGGAAGTGGCCAGTACTTC. Translated, it gives CASKQGSGQYF.

In its sample, this clonotype was seen a few times. The chain joins TRBV6-5 to TRBJ2-7, with D possibly matching TRBD2 (5 bases). The V and J ends lost 5 bases and 0 bases respectively, with 8 bases between them. The germline gives CDR1 MNHEY, CDR2 SVGAGI. CDR3 length: 13 residues. Here the CDR3 reads CASSERSSYEQYF. The CDR3, as DNA: TGTGCCAGCAGTGAGCGGAGCTCCTACGAGCAGTACTTC.